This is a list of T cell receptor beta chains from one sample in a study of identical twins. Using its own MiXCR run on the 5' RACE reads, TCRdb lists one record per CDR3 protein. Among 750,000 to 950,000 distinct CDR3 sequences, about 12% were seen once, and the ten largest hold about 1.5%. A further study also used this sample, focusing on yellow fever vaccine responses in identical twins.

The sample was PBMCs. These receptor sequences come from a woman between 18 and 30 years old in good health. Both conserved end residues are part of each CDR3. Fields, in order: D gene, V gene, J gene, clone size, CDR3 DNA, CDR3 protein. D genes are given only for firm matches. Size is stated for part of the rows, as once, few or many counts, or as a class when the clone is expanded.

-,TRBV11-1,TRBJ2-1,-,TGTGCCAGCAGCGAACTAGCTGGGAACAATGAGCAGTTCTTC,CASSELAGNNEQFF
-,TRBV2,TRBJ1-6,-,TGTGCCAGCAGATCCCAGCGGGACTATAATTCACCCCTCCACTTT,CASRSQRDYNSPLHF
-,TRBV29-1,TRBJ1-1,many,TGCAGCGTTCTCGACGGGGGGAATGAAGCTTTCTTT,CSVLDGGNEAFF
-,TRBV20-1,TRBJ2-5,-,TGCAGTGCTTTAGGACCACAAGAGACCCAGTACTTC,CSALGPQETQYF
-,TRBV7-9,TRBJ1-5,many,TGTGCCAGCAGCTTAGGAGCAGGGGCCGATCAGCCCCAGCATTTT,CASSLGAGADQPQHF
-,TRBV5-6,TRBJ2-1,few,TGTGCCAGCAGCATCCAGGACAATGAGCAGTTCTTC,CASSIQDNEQFF
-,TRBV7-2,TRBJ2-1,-,TGTGCCAGCAGCTTTTTGAACAGGGTGGTACGTAATGAGCAGTTCTTC,CASSFLNRVVRNEQFF
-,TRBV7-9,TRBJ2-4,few,TGTGCCAGCAGCTTAAGTATGACTACCCTAGCCAAAAACATTCAGTACTTC,CASSLSMTTLAKNIQYF
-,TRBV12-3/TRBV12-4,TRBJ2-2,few,TGTGCCAGCAGTGTCGACGCCCGGGACACCGGGGAGCTGTTTTTT,CASSVDARDTGELFF
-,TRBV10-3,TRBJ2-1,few,TGTGCCATCAGTGATTCGTTTATTTATGAGCAGTTCTTC,CAISDSFIYEQFF
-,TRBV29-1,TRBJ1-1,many,TGCAGCGTTGTGCCCAGGTCGAACACTGAAGCTTTCTTT,CSVVPRSNTEAFF
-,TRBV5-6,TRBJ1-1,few,TGTGCCAGCAGCTTGCCGGGGGGCGAAACTTTCTTT,CASSLPGGETFF
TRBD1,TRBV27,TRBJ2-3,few,TGTGCCAGCAGTCCGGGACAGGGGGCCGTAGATACGCAGTATTTT,CASSPGQGAVDTQYF
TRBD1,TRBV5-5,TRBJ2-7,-,TGTGCCAGCAGCTTGGGGAGGGACAGGGGGATTTACGAGCAGTACTTC,CASSLGRDRGIYEQYF
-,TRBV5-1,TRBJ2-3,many,TGCGCCAGCAGCTTGGCCCACCCTAGCACAGATACGCAGTATTTT,CASSLAHPSTDTQYF
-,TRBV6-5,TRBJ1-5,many,TGTGCCAGCAGTGACTGGGGTGCGCCCCAGCATTTT,CASSDWGAPQHF
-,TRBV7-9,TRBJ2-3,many,TGTGCCAGCAGCCCACATCTCAGCACAGATACGCAGTATTTT,CASSPHLSTDTQYF
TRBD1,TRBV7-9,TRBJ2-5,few,TGTGCCAGCAGCTTCCTTCGGACAGGGGTACAGGAGACCCAGTACTTC,CASSFLRTGVQETQYF
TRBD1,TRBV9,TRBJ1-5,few,TGTGCCAGCAGCCTAGGCGGAGGGGGCTATCAGCCCCAGCATTTT,CASSLGGGGYQPQHF
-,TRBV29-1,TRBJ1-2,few,TGCAGCGTGACGGACAGCGGCTATGGCTACACCTTC,CSVTDSGYGYTF
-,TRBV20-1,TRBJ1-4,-,TGCAGTGCTAGGAACAGGGTTGAAAAACTGTTTTTT,CSARNRVEKLFF
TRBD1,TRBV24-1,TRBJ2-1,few,TGTGCCACTAAGGGACAGGGGCTTTCGAATGAGCAGTTCTTC,CATKGQGLSNEQFF
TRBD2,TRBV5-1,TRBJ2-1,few,TGCGCCAGCAGCTTGGGGACTAGCGGGAGGACTAATGAGCAGTTCTTC,CASSLGTSGRTNEQFF
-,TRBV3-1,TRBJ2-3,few,TGTGCCAGCAGCCAAGCCCCTTTGGGGGGTCTAAGCACAGATACGCAGTATTTT,CASSQAPLGGLSTDTQYF
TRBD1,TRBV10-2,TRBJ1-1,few,TGCGCCAGCGGCAGGTCCGGGGACAGCCTGAACACTGAAGCTTTCTTT,CASGRSGDSLNTEAFF
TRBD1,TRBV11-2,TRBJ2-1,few,TGTGCCAGCAGCACCGGGACAGGCCCCCTTAGCCTATACAATGAGCAGTTCTTC,CASSTGTGPLSLYNEQFF
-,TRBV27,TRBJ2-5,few,TGTGCCAGCAGTTTAGGTTTAAGCCCCGTAGAGACCCAGTACTTC,CASSLGLSPVETQYF
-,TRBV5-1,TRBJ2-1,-,TGCGCCAGCAGCCTCACTTTTTTCGGGACAGAGCAGTTCTTC,CASSLTFFGTEQFF
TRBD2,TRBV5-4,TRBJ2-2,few,TGTGCCAGCAGCTTGAGGGTTTGGCTAGCGGGAGGACCGAACACCGGGGAGCTGTTTTTT,CASSLRVWLAGGPNTGELFF
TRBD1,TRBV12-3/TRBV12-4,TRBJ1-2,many,TGTGCCAGCAGACAGCCAGACAGGGCGGCGGAGGACACCTTC,CASRQPDRAAEDTF
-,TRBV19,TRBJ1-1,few,TGTGCCAGCCAGGACTGGGCGAACACTGAAGCTTTCTTT,CASQDWANTEAFF
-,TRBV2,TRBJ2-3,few,TGTGCCAGCAGTGTAGCGCAAATCACAGATACGCAGTATTTT,CASSVAQITDTQYF
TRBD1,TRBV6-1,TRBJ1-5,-,TGTGCCAGCAGTGAACGGTTAGGGGGCTTGGGTCAGCCCCAGCATTTT,CASSERLGGLGQPQHF
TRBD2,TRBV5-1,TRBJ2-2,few,TGCGCCAGCAGCCTCCGGTCCCCTAGCGGGGGGGCCGGGACCGGGGAGCTGTTTTTT,CASSLRSPSGGAGTGELFF
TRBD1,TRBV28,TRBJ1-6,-,TGTGCCAGCAGTTTAGAAGACAGGGCGAATTCACCCCTCCACTTT,CASSLEDRANSPLHF
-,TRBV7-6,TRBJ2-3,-,TGTGCCAGCAGCCTAGACCTCCCTAGCGCAGATACGCAGTATTTT,CASSLDLPSADTQYF
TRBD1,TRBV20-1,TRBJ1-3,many,TGCAGTGCCAGACAGGGTTCTGGAAACACCATATATTTT,CSARQGSGNTIYF
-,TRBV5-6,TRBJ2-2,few,TGTGCCAGCAGCTGGCAGGCTGCGAACACCGGGGAGCTGTTTTTT,CASSWQAANTGELFF
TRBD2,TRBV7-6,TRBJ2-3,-,TGTGCCAGCAGCTTCCGCGGGAGGGCCGATGCGGGCACAGATACGCAGTATTTT,CASSFRGRADAGTDTQYF
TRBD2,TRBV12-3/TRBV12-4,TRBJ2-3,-,TGTGCCAGCAGTTTTAGGACTAGCTGGGGGATCACAGATACGCAGTATTTT,CASSFRTSWGITDTQYF
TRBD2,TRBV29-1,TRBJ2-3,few,TGCAGCGTTGAGACCCCAGGGACTAGTATTTTAGATACGCAGTATTTT,CSVETPGTSILDTQYF
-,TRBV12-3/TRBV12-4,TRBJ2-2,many,TGTGCCACCTGCCGGGTCGGGGAGCTGTTTTTT,CATCRVGELFF
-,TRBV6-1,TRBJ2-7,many,TGTGCCAGCACCTACGGGGGGGACAGGGTCTACGAGCAGTACTTC,CASTYGGDRVYEQYF
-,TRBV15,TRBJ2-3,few,TGTGCCACCAGCAGAGCAGATACGCAGTATTTT,CATSRADTQYF
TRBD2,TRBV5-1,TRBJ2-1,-,TGCGCCAGCAGCTTGGCCGGGGGGGACCCCTACAATGAGCAGTTCTTC,CASSLAGGDPYNEQFF